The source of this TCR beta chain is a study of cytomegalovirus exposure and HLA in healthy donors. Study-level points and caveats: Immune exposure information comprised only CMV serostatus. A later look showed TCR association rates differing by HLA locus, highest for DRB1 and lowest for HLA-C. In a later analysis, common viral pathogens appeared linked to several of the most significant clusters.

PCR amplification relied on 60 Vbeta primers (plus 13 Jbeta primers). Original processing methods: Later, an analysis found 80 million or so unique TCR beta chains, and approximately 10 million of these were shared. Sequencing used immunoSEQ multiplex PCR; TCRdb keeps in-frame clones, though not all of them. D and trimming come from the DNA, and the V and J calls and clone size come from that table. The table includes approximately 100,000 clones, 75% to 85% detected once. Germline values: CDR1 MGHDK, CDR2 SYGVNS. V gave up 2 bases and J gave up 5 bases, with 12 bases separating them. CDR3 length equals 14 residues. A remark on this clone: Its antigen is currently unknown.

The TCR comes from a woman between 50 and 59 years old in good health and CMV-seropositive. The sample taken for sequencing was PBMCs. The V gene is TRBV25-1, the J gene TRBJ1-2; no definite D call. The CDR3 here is CASSENVGSYGYTF. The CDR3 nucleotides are TGTGCCAGCAGTGAAAACGTGGGGAGTTATGGCTACACCTTC.